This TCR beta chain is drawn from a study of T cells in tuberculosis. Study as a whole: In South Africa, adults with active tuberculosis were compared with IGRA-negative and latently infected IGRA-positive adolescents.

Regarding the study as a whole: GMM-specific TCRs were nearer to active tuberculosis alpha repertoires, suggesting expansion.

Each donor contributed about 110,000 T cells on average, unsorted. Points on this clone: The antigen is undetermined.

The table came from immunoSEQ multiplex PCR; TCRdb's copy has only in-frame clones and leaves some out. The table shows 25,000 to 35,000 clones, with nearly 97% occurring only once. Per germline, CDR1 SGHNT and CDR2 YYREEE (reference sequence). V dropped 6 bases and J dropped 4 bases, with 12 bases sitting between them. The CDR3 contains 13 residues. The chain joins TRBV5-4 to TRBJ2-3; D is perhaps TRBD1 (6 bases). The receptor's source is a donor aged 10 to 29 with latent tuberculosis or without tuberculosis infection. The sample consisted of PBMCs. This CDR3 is CASTMSGADTQYF. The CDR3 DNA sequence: TGTGCCAGCACCATGTCAGGGGCAGATACGCAGTATTTT.